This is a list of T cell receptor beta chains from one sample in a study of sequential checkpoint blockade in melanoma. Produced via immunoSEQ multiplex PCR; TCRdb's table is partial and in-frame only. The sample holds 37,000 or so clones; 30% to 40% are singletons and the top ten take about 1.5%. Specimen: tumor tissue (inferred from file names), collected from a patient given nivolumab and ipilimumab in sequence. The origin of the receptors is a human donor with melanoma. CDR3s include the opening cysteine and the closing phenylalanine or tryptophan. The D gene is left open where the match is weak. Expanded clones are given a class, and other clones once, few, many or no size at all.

CAISKGLAGGNTGELFF,TGTGCCATCAGTAAGGGACTAGCGGGAGGGAACACCGGGGAGCTGTTTTTT,TRBV6-8,TRBD2,few,TRBJ2-2
CASSITQTGRSEQYF,TGTGCCAGCAGCATAACTCAGACGGGGAGGAGCGAGCAGTACTTC,TRBV7-7,.,few,TRBJ2-7
CASSLEQGADNEQFF,TGTGCCAGCAGCTTAGAGCAGGGGGCGGACAATGAGCAGTTCTTC,TRBV11-3,TRBD1,.,TRBJ2-1
CASSIGLAGGYGTDTQYF,TGTGCCAGTAGTATTGGACTAGCGGGGGGCTATGGCACAGATACGCAGTATTTT,TRBV19,TRBD2,.,TRBJ2-3
CSVVRQGAEKLFF,TGCAGCGTTGTAAGACAGGGGGCCGAAAAACTGTTTTTT,TRBV29-1,TRBD1,.,TRBJ1-4
CASSETGGGRGTQYF,TGTGCCAGCAGTGAGACAGGGGGCGGACGCGGTACGCAGTATTTT,TRBV25-1,TRBD1,.,TRBJ2-3
CASTPDWGANTGELFF,TGTGCCAGCACCCCCGATTGGGGCGCGAACACCGGGGAGCTGTTTTTT,TRBV6-8,.,.,TRBJ2-2
CASTIGVGSASGTEAFF,TGTGCCAGTACTATAGGGGTGGGATCGGCGTCTGGCACTGAAGCTTTCTTT,TRBV19,.,.,TRBJ1-1
CASTSSAASGANVLTF,TGTGCCAGTACGAGTTCCGCGGCGTCTGGGGCCAACGTCCTGACTTTC,TRBV19,.,.,TRBJ2-6
CATSRGDLSGNTIYF,TGTGCCACCAGCAGAGGGGACCTCTCTGGAAACACCATATATTTT,TRBV15,.,.,TRBJ1-3
CASSQSRDRDDQPQHF,TGCGCCAGCAGTCAATCGAGGGACAGGGATGATCAGCCCCAGCATTTT,TRBV23-1,TRBD1,.,TRBJ1-5
CATNKGRGLTDTQYF,TGTGCCACTAACAAGGGTCGGGGGCTCACAGATACGCAGTATTTT,TRBV30,.,.,TRBJ2-3
CASSLGGAAGYEQYF,TGTGCCAGCAGCTTAGGGGGGGCCGCGGGATACGAGCAGTACTTC,TRBV11-3,.,few,TRBJ2-7
CASSLETRGVDTQYF,TGTGCCAGCAGCTTAGAGACGCGGGGGGTAGATACGCAGTATTTT,TRBV11-3,TRBD2,few,TRBJ2-3
CASSYEAGGKVLDEKLFF,TGTGCCAGCAGTTACGAGGCAGGGGGCAAGGTTTTGGATGAAAAACTGTTTTTT,TRBV6-8,TRBD1,.,TRBJ1-4
CASNLRRGTGGVEQFF,TGTGCCAGCAACCTACGCCGAGGGACAGGGGGCGTTGAGCAGTTCTTC,TRBV6-8,TRBD1,.,TRBJ2-1
CASSPPGQGAQGYGYTF,TGTGCCAGCTCACCGCCGGGACAGGGGGCGCAGGGCTATGGCTACACCTTC,TRBV18,TRBD1,.,TRBJ1-2
CASSFTAGTTDNEQFF,TGTGCCAGCAGCTTTACCGCCGGGACAACAGACAATGAGCAGTTCTTC,TRBV11-3,.,few,TRBJ2-1
CAWSVRNYGYTF,TGTGCCTGGAGTGTACGTAACTATGGCTACACCTTC,TRBV30,.,.,TRBJ1-2
CAWRTGMNTEAFF,TGTGCCTGGAGGACAGGGATGAACACTGAAGCTTTCTTT,TRBV30,TRBD1,.,TRBJ1-1
CASSLIQTSYEQYF,TGTGCCAGCAGCTTGATCCAGACCTCCTACGAGCAGTACTTC,TRBV11-3,.,few,TRBJ2-7
CASSEDGAGGPSSYEQYF,TGCGCCAGCAGTGAGGACGGGGCGGGGGGGCCCAGCTCCTACGAGCAGTACTTC,TRBV10-2,TRBD2,.,TRBJ2-7
CASSFRTSGEETQYF,TGTGCCAGCAGCTTCAGGACTAGCGGGGAAGAGACCCAGTACTTC,TRBV11-3,TRBD2,.,TRBJ2-5
CASSQGGDPINSPLHF,TGCGCCAGCAGCCAGGGGGGGGATCCAATTAATTCACCCCTCCACTTT,TRBV5-1,TRBD1,.,TRBJ1-6
CASSPRGGGAVTGELFF,TGTGCCAGTAGTCCCAGAGGGGGAGGGGCTGTCACCGGGGAGCTGTTTTTT,TRBV19,.,.,TRBJ2-2
CASSSGSGANVLTF,TGTGCCAGTAGTTCAGGGTCTGGGGCCAACGTCCTGACTTTC,TRBV19,.,.,TRBJ2-6
CASSYQNTYEQYF,TGTGCCAGCAGTTACCAGAATACCTACGAGCAGTACTTC,TRBV6-8,.,.,TRBJ2-7
CASSHGHLGEKLFF,TGTGCCAGCAGCCACGGGCACCTGGGGGAAAAACTGTTTTTT,TRBV6-8,.,.,TRBJ1-4
CASSLSQGSEQYF,TGTGCCAGCTCACTATCACAAGGCTCCGAGCAGTACTTC,TRBV18,.,.,TRBJ2-7
CASSQGRGSNTGELFF,TGCGCCAGCAGCCAAGGGAGAGGGAGTAACACCGGGGAGCTGTTTTTT,TRBV1,.,few,TRBJ2-2
CASNPGQSIYEQYF,TGTGCCAGCAACCCGGGACAGAGTATCTACGAGCAGTACTTC,TRBV6-8,TRBD1,few,TRBJ2-7
CASSGNTHSNQPQHF,TGTGCCAGTAGTGGTAATACACATAGCAATCAGCCCCAGCATTTT,TRBV19,.,.,TRBJ1-5
CASSYSGVSSYEQYF,TGTGCCAGCAGTTACTCGGGGGTTAGCTCCTACGAGCAGTACTTC,TRBV6-8,.,few,TRBJ2-7
CASSYSSSMSSYEQYF,TGTGCCAGCAGTTACTCATCGAGTATGAGCTCCTACGAGCAGTACTTC,TRBV6-8,.,.,TRBJ2-7
CASSLGLSTLGDEQFF,TGTGCCAGCAGTTTAGGCTTATCAACACTGGGGGATGAGCAGTTCTTC,TRBV28,.,.,TRBJ2-1
CATSRAGAGGEKLFF,TGTGCCACCAGCAGAGCAGGGGCAGGCGGAGAAAAACTGTTTTTT,TRBV15,.,.,TRBJ1-4
CASSQEGGYEQYF,TGCGCCAGCAGCCAAGAAGGGGGCTACGAGCAGTACTTC,TRBV4-1,.,.,TRBJ2-7
CASSETAQMDEKLFF,TGCGCCAGCAGTGAGACGGCCCAGATGGATGAAAAACTGTTTTTT,TRBV10-2,.,.,TRBJ1-4
CASKRSSGADTGELFF,TGTGCCAGCAAGCGTTCCTCCGGGGCTGACACCGGGGAGCTGTTTTTT,TRBV14,.,.,TRBJ2-2
CASSYVVNTGELFF,TGTGCCAGCAGTTACGTGGTGAACACCGGGGAGCTGTTTTTT,TRBV6-8,.,few,TRBJ2-2